The 20 T cell receptor beta chains below all came from one sample that was sequenced in a study of cytomegalovirus exposure and HLA in healthy donors. This PCR relied on a set of 60 Vbeta primers and 13 Jbeta primers. The assay was immunoSEQ multiplex PCR, and TCRdb's table has in-frame clones only and misses some. Of some 90,000 clones listed, approximately 72% are singletons. The sequenced sample was PBMCs. These receptors were taken from a female donor in good health and CMV-seropositive.

This clone was observed a handful of times. The rearrangement links TRBV7-8 to TRBJ1-1; no reliable D call. CDR3 length: 13 residues. Germline V gives CDR1 SGHVS, CDR2 FQNEAQ. Deletions cut 3 bases from V and 3 bases from J, with 8 bases between. The CDR3 DNA reads as TGTGCCAGCAGCTTTGGGGAGGACACTGAAGCTTTCTTT. Its protein product is CASSFGEDTEAFF.

The chain recombines TRBV27 with TRBJ1-5; D unresolved. Per germline, CDR1 MNHEY and CDR2 SMNVEV (reference sequence). The CDR3 covers 14 residues. Trimming took 10 bases from V and 7 from J, leaving 20 bases between them. The chain's CDR3 is CATQSRRGGQPQHF. The CDR3 bases are TGTGCCACCCAGTCCCGACGGGGTGGGCAGCCCCAGCATTTT.

This clone was observed once. This chain joins TRBV5-1 and TRBJ1-1; TRBD1 is a possible D gene (5 bases). The germline gives CDR1 SGHRS, CDR2 YFSETQ. This CDR3 comprises 13 residues. With 0 bases removed from V and 5 bases from J, the gap between germline ends came to 8 bases. DNA for the CDR3: TGCGCCAGCAGCTTGGATCAGGGAACTGAAGCTTTCTTT. Encoded protein: CASSLDQGTEAFF.

This clone was counted once. The rearrangement uses TRBV2 and TRBJ1-1; TRBD1 matches 9 bases. Losses at the gene ends were 5 bases for V and 7 bases for J; bases not matched to a gene: 8. This CDR3 has 14 residues. Germline V gene data show CDR1 as SNHLY and CDR2 as FYNNEI. The CDR3 nucleotides read TGTGCCAGCAGTACCGACAGGGGGATCATTGAAGCTTTCTTT. This codes for CASSTDRGIIEAFF.

The chain links TRBV19 to TRBJ1-5; D is unresolved. V lost 6 bases to trimming and J lost 4 bases, with 7 bases between them. The CDR3 is 12 amino acids. Germline CDR1 is LNHDA and CDR2 is SQIVND (reference sequence). This CDR3 reads CASSQANQPQHF. CDR3 nucleotides: TGTGCCAGTAGCCAGGCAAATCAGCCCCAGCATTTT.

This chain connects TRBV29-1 to TRBJ2-7, with 7 bases that match TRBD2. V trimming: 2 bases; J trimming: 12 bases; junction bases outside the gene matches: 10. Germline V gene data show CDR1 as SQVTM and CDR2 as ANQGSEA. This CDR3 comprises 12 residues. CDR3 coding DNA: TGCAGCGTTGAATGGGTCAACGGGAGGTTGTACTTC. Residues: CSVEWVNGRLYF.

This clone appeared a few times. The chain is built from TRBV6-6 and TRBJ1-6, with D possibly being TRBD1 (6 bases). The CDR3 consists of 15 residues. The ends were cut back, 6 bases at V and 7 bases at J, with 16 bases in the middle. CDR1 is MNHNY and CDR2 is SVGAGI in the germline V gene (reference sequence). As DNA, the CDR3 is TGTGCCAGCAGGCACGACAGGCCATCGAATTCACCCCTCCACTTT. Residues: CASRHDRPSNSPLHF.

J is TRBJ2-7 and V is TRBV9; a weak D match, TRBD1 (6 bases). CDR3 size: 15 residues. V was shortened by 0 bases and J by 2 bases, with 12 bases between the two germline ends. CDR1 is SGDLS and CDR2 is YYNGEE in the germline V gene. The CDR3 loop reads CASSVEGGPAYEQYF. In nucleotides, the CDR3 is TGTGCCAGCAGCGTAGAAGGGGGACCCGCCTACGAGCAGTACTTC.

The genes are TRBV5-4 and TRBJ2-7; 8 bases are a match to TRBD1. CDR3 length equals 14 residues. The V segment lost 0 bases and the J segment 2 bases; nucleotides outside the gene matches: 1. Germline-derived CDR1 and CDR2 are SGHNT and YYREEE (reference sequence). The CDR3: CASSLAQGAYEQYF. The CDR3 DNA reads as TGTGCCAGCAGCTTGGCACAGGGGGCCTACGAGCAGTACTTC.

This clone was counted a few times. The V gene is TRBV4-1, the J gene TRBJ1-2; 7 positions match TRBD1. V gave up 8 bases and J gave up 4 bases; unmatched junction bases: 13. The CDR3 sequence is 15 residues long. In germline, CDR1 is MGHRA, CDR2 YSYEKL. In DNA, the CDR3 is TGCGCCAGCCGGACAGGAGGGGGTGGCTTCTATGGCTACACCTTC. This translates into CASRTGGGGFYGYTF.

This rearrangement joins TRBV2 to TRBJ2-1; no clear D. Germline-derived CDR1 and CDR2 are SNHLY and FYNNEI. The CDR3 contains 14 residues. Trimming stripped 2 bases from V and 4 bases from J, with 9 bases between. As DNA, the CDR3 is TGTGCCAGCAGTGAACTGACTGGATACAATGAGCAGTTCTTC. It encodes CASSELTGYNEQFF.

The CDR3 spells CASSLVGGSTDTQYF. CDR3 sequence (DNA): TGCGCCAGCAGCTTGGTCGGCGGTAGCACAGATACGCAGTATTTT. The V gene is TRBV5-1, the J gene TRBJ2-3; no definite D call. V lost 0 bases and J 0 bases, leaving 8 bases between the germline ends. This CDR3 is built from 15 residues. Germline CDR1 is SGHRS and CDR2 is YFSETQ.

The chain recombines TRBV7-9 with TRBJ1-5, with 9 bases lining up with TRBD1. V was pared by 3 bases and J by 4 bases, with 4 bases of the junction left unmatched. Germline lookup yields CDR1 SEHNR and CDR2 FQNEAQ (reference sequence). This CDR3 is 15 amino acids long. The CDR3 here is CASSLSGQGNQPQHF. For the CDR3, the DNA is TGTGCCAGCAGCTTGTCGGGACAGGGAAATCAGCCCCAGCATTTT.

V and J are TRBV7-2 and TRBJ1-1; 9 positions match TRBD1. The V segment lost 5 bases and the J segment 4 bases; nucleotides outside the gene matches: 5. Germline V gene lookup returns CDR1 SGHTA and CDR2 FQGNSA. The CDR3 loop spans 14 amino acids. CDR3 DNA: TGTGCCAGCAGCCCGGACAGGGGCGGCACTGAAGCTTTCTTT. Its protein product is CASSPDRGGTEAFF.

The chain uses TRBV11-1 and TRBJ1-1, with 7 bases identical to TRBD1. The CDR3 sequence is 13 residues long. The V segment lost 6 bases and the J segment 3 bases; nucleotides outside the gene matches: 4. Germline V CDR1 and CDR2: SGHAT, FQDESV (reference sequence). CDR3 in DNA: TGTGCCAGCAGTTGGGACAGAGACACTGAAGCTTTCTTT. This codes for CASSWDRDTEAFF.

V is TRBV29-1 and J is TRBJ1-3, with D perhaps matching TRBD1 (5 bases). There are 14 residues in the CDR3. Per the germline V gene, CDR1 is SQVTM and CDR2 is ANQGSEA. Trimming took off 3 bases at V and 4 bases at J, with 13 bases between the two ends. The CDR3: CSVDAGIRGNTIYF. CDR3 DNA sequence: TGCAGCGTTGATGCAGGGATTCGCGGAAACACCATATATTTT.

This chain uses TRBV6-5 with TRBJ1-3; 11 nucleotides align to TRBD1. The trim removed 4 bases at V and 5 bases at J, leaving 7 bases unmatched. The CDR3 is 16 residues long. Germline V gives CDR1 MNHEY, CDR2 SVGAGI. The CDR3 bases are TGTGCCAGCAGTTCCGGTGGACAGGGGGCAAGAAACACCATATATTTT. It codes for CASSSGGQGARNTIYF.

This chain uses TRBV7-2 with TRBJ2-3; tentative D call: TRBD2 (6 bases). Germline CDR1 and CDR2: SGHTA and FQGNSA. The germline V and J ends were trimmed by 5 bases and 3 bases, with 18 bases remaining between them. The length of the CDR3 is 16 residues. CDR3 amino acids: CASSRIRRGRTDTQYF. The CDR3 DNA sequence: TGTGCCAGCAGCAGAATCCGGCGGGGACGGACAGATACGCAGTATTTT.

The V and J genes are TRBV10-2 and TRBJ1-2, with D possibly matching TRBD1 (5 bases). The CDR3 length is 16 residues. The germline gives CDR1 WSHSY, CDR2 SAAADI. With 1 base removed from V and 0 bases from J, the gap between germline ends came to 12 bases. The CDR3 loop is CASSEFGPGANYGYTF. CDR3 bases: TGCGCCAGCAGTGAGTTCGGTCCGGGGGCTAACTATGGCTACACCTTC.

V is TRBV29-1 and J is TRBJ2-4, with D maybe TRBD2 (6 bases). The V end lost 3 bases, the J end lost 6 bases, and 12 bases lay between the germline ends. This CDR3 is 13 amino acids long. Germline loops: CDR1 SQVTM, CDR2 ANQGSEA. CDR3 in amino acids: CSVEEGRTNIQYF. Here the CDR3 DNA reads TGCAGCGTTGAGGAGGGAAGGACAAACATTCAGTACTTC. Full variable domain (rest looked up from reference TRBV29-1 and TRBJ2-4): SAVISQKPSRDICQRGTSLTIQCQVDSQVTMMFWYRQQPGQSLTLIATANQGSEATYESGFVIDKFPISRPNLTFSTLTVSNMSPEDSSIYLCSVEEGRTNIQYFGAGTRLSVL.